The clone carrying this T cell receptor beta chain showed up just a few times. Study processing details: Amplification of reference gene primers provided the estimated nucleated cell counts. Clones were sequenced by immunoSEQ multiplex PCR, and TCRdb holds only the in-frame ones, with some missing. That table supplies the V and J calls and clone size; D and trimming were determined from the DNA. The profile shows about 310,000 clones, approximately 83% of them singletons. These data come from a study of blood T cell repertoires in COVID-19. Across the whole study: There were acute and convalescent COVID-19 samples, and they came from the United States, Italy and Spain.

CDR1 LGHNA and CDR2 YNFKEQ come from the germline V gene. The CDR3 is 17 amino acids. The V segment lost 5 bases and the J segment 0 bases; nucleotides outside the gene matches: 13. The chain couples TRBV4-2 to TRBJ2-7; 7 positions match TRBD1. The sample comprised PBMCs or T cells enriched from blood (not recorded which). The TCR originated in a man aged 25 to 40 who had recovered from COVID-19. The CDR3 nucleotides are TGTGCCAGCAGCTCCTCCCCTCCGGGACAGAACTCCTACGAGCAGTACTTC. It translates to CASSSSPPGQNSYEQYF.